A single sample is the source of the 2 T cell receptor beta chains below, sequenced in a study of T cell repertoires in cytomegalovirus infection. TCRdb reprocessed the reads via MiXCR and lists one record per CDR3 protein. The data show around 300,000 distinct CDR3 sequences, just under 25% seen once. These receptors are not linked to any known antigen. The specimen was cultured PBMCs, collected from culture after CMV antigen stimulation. The receptors shown here come from a human donor in good health (CMV status not recorded). Some clones in this sample may be carry-over from other donors' samples.

The gene calls are TRBV20-1 and TRBJ1-5; 7 bases align to TRBD1. Germline CDR1 DFQATT, CDR2 SNEGSKA (reference sequence). With 4 bases clipped from V and 6 bases from J, the junction kept 9 bases outside the gene matches. The CDR3 consists of 14 residues. The chain's CDR3 is CSATKTGSSQPQHF. In nucleotides, the CDR3 is TGCAGTGCTACCAAGACAGGGTCTAGTCAGCCCCAGCATTTT.

This clonotype occurred many times. This chain uses TRBV7-8 with TRBJ1-1; D may be TRBD1 (5 bases). CDR3 length: 17 residues. The V end was cut by 1 base, the J end by 0 bases, with 15 bases between. Germline values: CDR1 SGHVS, CDR2 FQNEAQ. CDR3 DNA sequence: TGTGCCAGCAGCTTAGTAGTTGGCAGGGCAATGAACACTGAAGCTTTCTTT. Amino acids: CASSLVVGRAMNTEAFF.